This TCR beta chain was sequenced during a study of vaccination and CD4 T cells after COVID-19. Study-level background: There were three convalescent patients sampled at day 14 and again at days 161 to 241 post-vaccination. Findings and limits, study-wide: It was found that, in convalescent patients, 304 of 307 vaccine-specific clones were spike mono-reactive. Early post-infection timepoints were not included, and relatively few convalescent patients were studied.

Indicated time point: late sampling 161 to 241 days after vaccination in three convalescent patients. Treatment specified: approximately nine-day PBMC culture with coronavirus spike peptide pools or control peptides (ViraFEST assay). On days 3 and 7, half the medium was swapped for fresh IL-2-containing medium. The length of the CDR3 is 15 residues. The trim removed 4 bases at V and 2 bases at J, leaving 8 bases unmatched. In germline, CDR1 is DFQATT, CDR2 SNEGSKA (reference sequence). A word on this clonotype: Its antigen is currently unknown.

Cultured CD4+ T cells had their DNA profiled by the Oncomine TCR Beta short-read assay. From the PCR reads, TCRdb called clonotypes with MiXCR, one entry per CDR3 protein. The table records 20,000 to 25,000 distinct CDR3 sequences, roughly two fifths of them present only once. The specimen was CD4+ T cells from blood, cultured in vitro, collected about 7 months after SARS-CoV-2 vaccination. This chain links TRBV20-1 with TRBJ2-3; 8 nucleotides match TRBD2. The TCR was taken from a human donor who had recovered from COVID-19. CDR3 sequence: CSATPGGYSTDTQYF. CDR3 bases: TGCAGTGCTACCCCGGGGGGGTACTCCACAGATACGCAGTATTTT.